Following are 11 T cell receptor beta chains from one sample sequenced in a study of shared clonotypes between healthy human individuals. The table came from immunoSEQ multiplex PCR; TCRdb's copy has only in-frame clones and leaves some out. This sample has roughly 1,100,000 clones, with 70% to 80% found just once. Sequences were obtained from memory CD4+ T cells sorted from blood. Subset indicated: CD45RA-negative fraction. The receptor source for this set is a man aged 18-30 years in good health.

V and J are TRBV5-1 and TRBJ1-2; a weak D match, TRBD1 (6 bases). Germline loops: CDR1 SGHRS, CDR2 YFSETQ. This CDR3 region has 13 residues. V was shortened by 4 bases and J by 5 bases, with 12 bases between the two germline ends. CDR3 nucleotide sequence: TGCGCCAGCAGCCCCCTCGGACAGTATGGCTACACCTTC. Its translation: CASSPLGQYGYTF.

This clone was observed a few times. V gene TRBV10-1 combines with J gene TRBJ2-1; perhaps TRBD1 as D (5 bases). Germline V gene data show CDR1 as WNHNN and CDR2 as SYGVQD (reference sequence). The CDR3 is 17 amino acids. V was pared by 6 bases and J by 3 bases, with 21 bases between. The CDR3 sequence is CASRPGQGCGFYNEQFF. The CDR3, as DNA: TGCGCCAGCAGGCCCGGTCAGGGATGCGGATTCTACAATGAGCAGTTCTTC.

As to this clone: A much more abundant neighbour one base away suggests this may be a read error. V is TRBV6-5 and J is TRBJ2-2; D gene uncertain. This CDR3 has 11 amino acids. V was cut by 6 bases and J by 5 bases, with 4 bases left in between. Germline lookup yields CDR1 MNHEY and CDR2 SVGAGI. CDR3 region: CASSLTGELFF. CDR3 DNA sequence: TGTGCCAGCAGCTTAACCGGGGAGCTGTTTTTT.

This chain connects TRBV28 to TRBJ2-7; 10 bases fit TRBD1. Germline lookup yields CDR1 MDHEN and CDR2 SYDVKM. With V trimmed by 5 bases and J by 6 bases, 7 bases remained unmatched. CDR3 length: 14 amino acids. CDR3 sequence reads: CASSPSRDRGEQYF. CDR3 bases: TGTGCCAGCAGTCCGTCCCGGGACAGGGGCGAGCAGTACTTC.

The chain employs TRBV5-4 and TRBJ1-4, with 7 bases aligning to TRBD1. The J segment lost 10 bases and the V segment lost 0 bases, leaving 0 bases of the junction unmatched. CDR1 is SGHNT, CDR2 YYREEE, per germline (reference sequence). This CDR3 has 12 amino acids. CDR3 in amino acids: CASSLDRGKLFF. Here the CDR3 DNA reads TGTGCCAGCAGCTTGGACAGGGGAAAACTGTTTTTT.

This rearrangement joins TRBV2 to TRBJ2-2; D unresolved. Germline CDR1 is SNHLY and CDR2 is FYNNEI. V lost 6 bases and J lost 0, with 11 bases in between. This CDR3 has 15 residues. In nucleotides, the CDR3 is TGTGCCAGCAGGGTGGAACAGACGAACACCGGGGAGCTGTTTTTT. This sequence encodes CASRVEQTNTGELFF.

J is TRBJ2-1 and V is TRBV7-9; the match to TRBD2 covers 7 bases. V lost 0 bases and J lost 2; bases outside the gene matches: 4. The CDR3 is made up of 16 amino acids. Germline CDR1 SEHNR, CDR2 FQNEAQ (reference sequence). CDR3 DNA: TGTGCCAGCAGCTTAGCTAGGACTAGACCCTACAATGAGCAGTTCTTC. Its translation: CASSLARTRPYNEQFF.

The V call is TRBV11-2, the J call TRBJ1-5; 9 bases are shared with TRBD1. In germline, CDR1 is SGHAT, CDR2 FQNNGV. V lost 4 bases and J lost 4; bases outside the gene matches: 2. This CDR3 comprises 14 residues. DNA for the CDR3: TGTGCCAGCAGCTCTGGACAGGGGAATCAGCCCCAGCATTTT. Its protein is CASSSGQGNQPQHF.

J is TRBJ2-1 and V is TRBV14; D remains ambiguous. The CDR3 length is 13 residues. Germline CDR1 SGHDN, CDR2 FVKESK. V lost 2 bases and J lost 6, with 8 bases in between. In DNA form, the CDR3 reads TGTGCCAGCAGCCAACAGCTCCGCAATGAGCAGTTCTTC. Its protein is CASSQQLRNEQFF.

V usage is TRBV30 and J usage is TRBJ2-2; TRBD2 might be the D (5 bases). V gave up 8 bases and J gave up 5 bases, with 18 bases separating them. Germline lookup yields CDR1 GTSNPN and CDR2 SVGIG (reference sequence). This CDR3 region has 14 residues. This chain's CDR3 is CAGLDGPGTGELFF. DNA for the CDR3: TGTGCCGGACTGGACGGTCCGGGTACCGGGGAGCTGTTTTTT.

A word on this clone: The sample holds other DNA sequences that translate to the same CDR3. The chain combines TRBV5-8 with TRBJ2-7, with D unresolved. The CDR3 has 12 amino acids. From germline, CDR1 is SGHTS and CDR2 YDEGEE. V was shortened by 0 bases and J by 6 bases, with 7 bases between the two germline ends. Written as DNA, the CDR3 is TGTGCCAGCAGCTTGGAGCGCGGCGAGCAGTACTTC. It translates to CASSLERGEQYF.